Sequencing of this T cell receptor beta chain was carried out in a study of cytomegalovirus exposure and HLA in healthy donors. Assay: immunoSEQ multiplex PCR; the TCRdb copy retains only in-frame clones and omits some. The sample records around 350,000 clones, 86% being singletons. Separate from the 666-subject first cohort was the roughly 130-subject validation cohort, to which the donors belonged. The germline gives CDR1 MNHEY, CDR2 SVGAGI. The CDR3 is 14 amino acids. The ends were cut back, 6 bases at V and 1 base at J, with 13 bases in the middle. The table lists this clone with a count of one. The sequencing sample was made of PBMCs. This clonotype was sampled from a woman between 18 and 30 years old in good health and CMV-seronegative. V gene TRBV6-5 combines with J gene TRBJ2-7; D might be TRBD1 (6 bases). The CDR3 sequence: CASSPDRGSYEQYF. Here the CDR3 DNA reads TGTGCCAGCAGCCCTGATAGGGGGTCCTACGAGCAGTACTTC.